The 5 T cell receptor beta chains below all came from one sample that was sequenced in a study of shared clonotypes between healthy human individuals. Sequencing used immunoSEQ multiplex PCR; TCRdb keeps in-frame clones, though not all of them. Of 1,100,000 or so clones listed, 78% were seen once; the top ten hold approximately 0.5%. The sequencing input was memory CD4+ T cells from PBMCs. Subset in this sample: CD45RA-negative fraction. Every receptor here comes from a man aged 18 to 29 in good health. Some clones in this sample may be carry-over from other donors' samples.

Turning to this clone: Other nucleotide sequences in the sample specify the same CDR3. This sequence joins TRBV28 and TRBJ1-2, with D possibly TRBD1 on 6 matching bases. Germline assignment: CDR1 MDHEN and CDR2 SYDVKM. V lost 6 bases and J lost 3, with 8 bases in between. CDR3 length: 12 amino acids. For the CDR3, the DNA is TGTGCCAGCAGCACAGGGTACTATGGCTACACCTTC. This codes for CASSTGYYGYTF.

DNA of the CDR3: TGTGCCAGCAGCTTAGAGAGCGGGAGAGGGGAGGAGACCCAGTACTTC. Translation gives CASSLESGRGEETQYF. The chain uses TRBV7-2 and TRBJ2-5; 8 positions match TRBD2. The J segment lost 5 bases and the V segment lost 1 base, leaving 9 bases of the junction unmatched. The CDR3 runs to 16 residues. The V gene's germline CDR1 is SGHTA and CDR2 FQGNSA.

CDR3 sequence (DNA): TGTGCCAGCAGCCCGGGACTAGTTGGGGATGAGCAGTTCTTC. This gives the protein CASSPGLVGDEQFF. The rearrangement links TRBV7-2 to TRBJ2-1; 8 bases fit TRBD2. The length of the CDR3 is 14 residues. CDR1 SGHTA and CDR2 FQGNSA come from the germline V gene. After removal of 5 bases from V and 8 bases from J, the junction contained 8 bases not matched to a gene.

This chain uses TRBV30 with TRBJ2-7; 11 positions match TRBD2. CDR3 size: 15 residues. Germline assignment: CDR1 GTSNPN and CDR2 SVGIG (reference sequence). The V segment lost 3 bases and the J segment 0 bases; nucleotides outside the gene matches: 4. CDR3 residues: CAWRNSGRASYEQYF. The CDR3 nucleotides are TGTGCCTGGAGGAATAGCGGGAGGGCCTCCTACGAGCAGTACTTC.

A single count supports this clone. The CDR3 is CASSLSGTGDEQYF. The CDR3 coding sequence is TGTGCCAGCAGCTTATCCGGGACAGGGGACGAGCAGTACTTC. J is TRBJ2-7 and V is TRBV7-9; the match to TRBD1 covers 10 bases. Germline loops: CDR1 SEHNR, CDR2 FQNEAQ (reference sequence). Trimming at V came to 2 bases and at J to 5 bases, leaving 3 bases not matched to a gene. This CDR3 spans 14 amino acids. The variable domain in full, with the rest retrieved from reference TRBV7-9 and TRBJ2-7, is DTGVSQNPRHKITKRGQNVTFRCDPISEHNRLYWYRQTLGQGPEFLTYFQNEAQLEKSRLLSDRFSAERPKGSFSTLEIQRTEQGDSAMYLCASSLSGTGDEQYFGPGTRLTVT.